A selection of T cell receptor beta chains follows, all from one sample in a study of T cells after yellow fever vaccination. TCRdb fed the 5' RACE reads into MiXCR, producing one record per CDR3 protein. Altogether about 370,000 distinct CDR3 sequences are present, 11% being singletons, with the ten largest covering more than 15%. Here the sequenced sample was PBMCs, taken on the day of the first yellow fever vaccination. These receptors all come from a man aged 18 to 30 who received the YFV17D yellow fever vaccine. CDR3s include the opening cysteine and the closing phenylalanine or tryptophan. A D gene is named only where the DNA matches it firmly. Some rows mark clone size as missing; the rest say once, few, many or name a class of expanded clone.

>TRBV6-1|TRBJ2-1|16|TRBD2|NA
TGTGCCAGCAACGGACTAGCGGGGGGAAACTACAATGAGCAGTTCTTC
CASNGLAGGNYNEQFF
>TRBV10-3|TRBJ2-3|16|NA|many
TGTGCCATCAGGCCCAGTAAGGACCAGAGCACAGATACGCAGTATTTT
CAIRPSKDQSTDTQYF
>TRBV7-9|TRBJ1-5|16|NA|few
TGTGCCAGCAGCCCCTCCGCGGCCAGGTCTTTAACGCCCCAGCATTTT
CASSPSAARSLTPQHF
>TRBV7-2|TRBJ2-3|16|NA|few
TGTGCCAGCAGCTTAGTGGGGGCCGATTACACAGATACGCAGTATTTT
CASSLVGADYTDTQYF
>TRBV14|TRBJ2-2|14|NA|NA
TGTGCCAGCAGGCGGACGGGAGACACCGGGGAGCTGTTTTTT
CASRRTGDTGELFF
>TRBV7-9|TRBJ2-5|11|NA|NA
TGTGCCAGCAGCGCCCTGGAGGCCCAGTACTTC
CASSALEAQYF
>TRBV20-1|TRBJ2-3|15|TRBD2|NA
TGCTGTGCTAGGAGGGCTAGCGGACGCACAGATACGCAGTATTTT
CCARRASGRTDTQYF
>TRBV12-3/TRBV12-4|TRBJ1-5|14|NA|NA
TGTGCCAGCACCGTATACCAGGGAAATCAGCCCCAGCATTTT
CASTVYQGNQPQHF
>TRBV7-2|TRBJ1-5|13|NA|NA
TGTGCCAGCAGCTTAGACCTTACCAGGCCCCAGCATTTT
CASSLDLTRPQHF
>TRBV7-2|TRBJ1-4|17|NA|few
TGTGCCAGCAGCTTAGGACAGCCTCGGGAGGGGAATGAAAAACTGTTTTTT
CASSLGQPREGNEKLFF
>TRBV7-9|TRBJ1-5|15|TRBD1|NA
TGTGCCAGCAGCTCCCTGACAGGGAGCAATCAGCCCCAGCATTTT
CASSSLTGSNQPQHF
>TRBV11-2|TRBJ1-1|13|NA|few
TGTGCCAGCAGCCACCCTCAGAAGGCTGAAGCTTTCTTT
CASSHPQKAEAFF
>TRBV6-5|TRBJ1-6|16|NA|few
TGTGCCAGCAGTTACTCGATGGGAACTTTTGATTCACCCCTCCACTTT
CASSYSMGTFDSPLHF
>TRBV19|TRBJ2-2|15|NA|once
TGTGCCAGTAGGGAGGTGGGCCCACTCACCGGGGAGCTGTTTTTT
CASREVGPLTGELFF
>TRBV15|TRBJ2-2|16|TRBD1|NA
TGTGCCACCAGCAGAGATCAGCAGGGGGCGGGCGGGGAGCTGTTTTTT
CATSRDQQGAGGELFF
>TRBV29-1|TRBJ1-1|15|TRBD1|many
TGCAGCCCCCAGGGCATCCAGGGGGCACGCACTGAAGCTTTCTTT
CSPQGIQGARTEAFF
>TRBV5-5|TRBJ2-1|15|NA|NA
TGTGCCAGCAGCTTGGATCCAGCGGAGTACAATGAGCAGTTCTTC
CASSLDPAEYNEQFF
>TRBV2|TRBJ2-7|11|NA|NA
TGTGCCAGCAGTTATGACAGGAAGCAGTACTTC
CASSYDRKQYF
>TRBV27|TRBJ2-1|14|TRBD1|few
TGTGCCAGCCGGACAGGGGTCCGAGGCAATGAGCAGTTCTTC
CASRTGVRGNEQFF
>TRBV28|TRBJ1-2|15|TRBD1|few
TGTGCCAGCACCAACCCAGGGACAGCTTACTATGGCTACACCTTC
CASTNPGTAYYGYTF
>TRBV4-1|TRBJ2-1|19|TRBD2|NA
TGCGCCAGCAGCCCAATGATAGGGGGGTTAACTAGCGGATACAATGAGCAGTTCTTC
CASSPMIGGLTSGYNEQFF
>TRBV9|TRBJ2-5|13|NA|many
TGTGCCAGCAGCGTAGCGGCTCAAGAGACCCAGTACTTC
CASSVAAQETQYF
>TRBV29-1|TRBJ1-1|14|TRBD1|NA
TGCAGCGTTGATTCCGGACAGGTGAACACTGAAGCTTTCTTT
CSVDSGQVNTEAFF
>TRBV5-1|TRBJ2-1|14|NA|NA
TGCGCCAGCAGCTGGGCGAGGGGTCGGAATGAGCAGTTCTTC
CASSWARGRNEQFF
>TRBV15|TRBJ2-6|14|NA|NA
TGTGCCACCAATGAGGGCCCCGGGGCCAACGTCCTGACTTTC
CATNEGPGANVLTF
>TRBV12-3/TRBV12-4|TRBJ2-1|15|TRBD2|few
TGTGCCAGCAGTTCGCGGGCCGGGGGGGAAAATGAGCAGTTCTTC
CASSSRAGGENEQFF
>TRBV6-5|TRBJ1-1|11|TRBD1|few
TGTGCCAGCAACCAGGGGGGACCCGCTTTCTTT
CASNQGGPAFF
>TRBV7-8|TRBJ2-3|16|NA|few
TGTGCCAGCAGCCGATCTAACAGGGCCACCACAGATACGCAGTATTTT
CASSRSNRATTDTQYF
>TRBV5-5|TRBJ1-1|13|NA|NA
TGTGCCAGGAGCCGGGGGGTAAACACTGAAGCTTTCTTT
CARSRGVNTEAFF
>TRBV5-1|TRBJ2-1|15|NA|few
TGCGCCAGCAGCTTGAGCCCCGGCGGCTACAATGAGCAGTTCTTC
CASSLSPGGYNEQFF
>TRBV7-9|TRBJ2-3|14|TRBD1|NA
TGTGCCAGCAGCTTGGGGACAGGCATGGATACGCAGTATTTT
CASSLGTGMDTQYF
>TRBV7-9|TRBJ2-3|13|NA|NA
TGTGCCAGCAGCTCACCAGGGGTGAATACGCAGTATTTT
CASSSPGVNTQYF
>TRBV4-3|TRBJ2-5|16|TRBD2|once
TGCGCCAGCAGCCAGGATAGACTAGCGGGGGGGCCGTGGTTGTACTTC
CASSQDRLAGGPWLYF
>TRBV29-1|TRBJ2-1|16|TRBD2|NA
TGCAGCGTTTTTCGGACTAGCGGGGGGTCCCACAATGAGCAGTTCTTC
CSVFRTSGGSHNEQFF
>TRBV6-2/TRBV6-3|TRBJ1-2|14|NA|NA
TGTGCCAGCAGTTACACGGGAGTCCTTCCACCAAGCACCTTC
CASSYTGVLPPSTF
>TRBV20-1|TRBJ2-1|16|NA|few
TGCAGTGCTATCCCTTTGGGGGCGCCGACACACAATGAGCAGTTCTTC
CSAIPLGAPTHNEQFF
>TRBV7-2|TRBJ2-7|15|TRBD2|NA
TGTGCCAGCAGCGCAACTAGCGGGGGCTTCTACGAGCAGTACTTC
CASSATSGGFYEQYF
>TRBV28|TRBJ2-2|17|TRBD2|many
TGTGCCAGCAGTTTCATTAGCGGGGGGGCGAACACCGGGGAGCTGTTTTTT
CASSFISGGANTGELFF
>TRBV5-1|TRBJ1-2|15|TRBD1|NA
TGCGCCAGCAGCTTGGACGGGACAGGCGACTATGGCTACACCTTC
CASSLDGTGDYGYTF
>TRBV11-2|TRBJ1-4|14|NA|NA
TGTGCCAGCAGCTTGGAAGGCTCGGTTGAAAAACTGTTTTTT
CASSLEGSVEKLFF
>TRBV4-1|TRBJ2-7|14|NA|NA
TGCGCCAGCAGCTGGGGTCGGGGTTCCTACGAGCAGTACTTC
CASSWGRGSYEQYF
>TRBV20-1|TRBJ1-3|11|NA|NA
TGCAGTGCTCCGAGGGGAAACACCATATATTTT
CSAPRGNTIYF
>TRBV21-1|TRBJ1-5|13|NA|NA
TGTGCCCCCGAACAACAGGGAAATCAGCCCCAGCATTTT
CAPEQQGNQPQHF
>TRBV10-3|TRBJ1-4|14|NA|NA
TGTGCCATCAGTACGCGGGGGGGTGGAGAAAAACTGTTTTTT
CAISTRGGGEKLFF
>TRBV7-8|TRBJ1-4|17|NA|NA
TGTGCCAGCAGCTTAGGAACAGGGCGGGCAACTAATGAAAAACTGTTTTTT
CASSLGTGRATNEKLFF
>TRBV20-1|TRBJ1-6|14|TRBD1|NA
TGCAGTGCTAGAGAGGGACAGGCGGCCTCACCCCTCCACTTT
CSAREGQAASPLHF
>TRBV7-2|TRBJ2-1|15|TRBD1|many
TGTGCCAGCAGCCGAACAGGGGACAGCTACAATGAGCAGTTCTTC
CASSRTGDSYNEQFF
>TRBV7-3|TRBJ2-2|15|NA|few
TGTGCCAGCAACACACCAAATGCGAACACCGGGGAGCTGTTTTTT
CASNTPNANTGELFF
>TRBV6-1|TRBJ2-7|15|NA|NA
TGTGCCAGCAGACAGGGAAAGGGTGCGTCCTACGAGCAGTACTTC
CASRQGKGASYEQYF
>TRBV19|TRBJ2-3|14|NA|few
TGTGCCAGCCACCGGCGGGGATACACAGATACGCAGTATTTT
CASHRRGYTDTQYF
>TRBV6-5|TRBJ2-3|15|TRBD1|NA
TGTGCCAGCAGTTGGACAGGGGCTTGGACAGATACGCAGTATTTT
CASSWTGAWTDTQYF
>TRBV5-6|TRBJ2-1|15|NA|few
TGTGCCAGCAGCTTGGGACTCTCCCCCTACAATGAGCAGTTCTTC
CASSLGLSPYNEQFF
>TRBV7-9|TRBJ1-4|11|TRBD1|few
TGTGCTTCCGGGACAGCTGAAAAACTGTTTTTT
CASGTAEKLFF